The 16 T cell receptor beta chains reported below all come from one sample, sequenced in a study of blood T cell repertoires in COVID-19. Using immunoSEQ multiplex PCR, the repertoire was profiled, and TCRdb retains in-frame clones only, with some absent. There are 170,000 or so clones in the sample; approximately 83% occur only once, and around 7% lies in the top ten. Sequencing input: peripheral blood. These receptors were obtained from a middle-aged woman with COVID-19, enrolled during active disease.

CDR3: CASSSRGTSNEQFF. The CDR3 DNA sequence: TGTGCCAGCAGTTCCCGGGGAACGAGCAATGAGCAGTTCTTC. V is TRBV6-4 and J is TRBJ2-1, with a tentative D call TRBD2 (5 bases). Germline CDR1 is MRHNA and CDR2 is SNTAGT. This CDR3 is built from 14 residues. V lost 5 bases and J 6 bases, leaving 14 bases between the germline ends.

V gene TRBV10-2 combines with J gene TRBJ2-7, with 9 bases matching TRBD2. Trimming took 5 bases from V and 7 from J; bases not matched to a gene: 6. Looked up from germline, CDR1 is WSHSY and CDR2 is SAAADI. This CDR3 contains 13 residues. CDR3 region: CASSTSGPGEQYF. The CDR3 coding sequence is TGCGCCAGCAGTACTAGCGGGCCGGGGGAGCAGTACTTC.

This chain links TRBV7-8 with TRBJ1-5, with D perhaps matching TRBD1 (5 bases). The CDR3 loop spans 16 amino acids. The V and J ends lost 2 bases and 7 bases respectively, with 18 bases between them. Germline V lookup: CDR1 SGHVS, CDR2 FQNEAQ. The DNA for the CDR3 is TGTGCCAGCAGCTTATTAATGGGGGGGAAGGGGCAGCCCCAGCATTTT. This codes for CASSLLMGGKGQPQHF. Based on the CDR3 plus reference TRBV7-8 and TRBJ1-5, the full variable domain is GAGVSQSPRYKVAKRGQDVALRCDPISGHVSLFWYQQALGQGPEFLTYFQNEAQLDKSGLPSDRFFAERPEGSVSTLKIQRTQQEDSAVYLCASSLLMGGKGQPQHFGDGTRLSIL.

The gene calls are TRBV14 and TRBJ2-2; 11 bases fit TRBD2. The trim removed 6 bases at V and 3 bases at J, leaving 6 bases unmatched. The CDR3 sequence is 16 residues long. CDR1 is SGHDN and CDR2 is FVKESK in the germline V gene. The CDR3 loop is CASSPLAGDHTGELFF. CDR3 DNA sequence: TGTGCCAGCAGTCCACTAGCGGGAGACCACACCGGGGAGCTGTTTTTT.

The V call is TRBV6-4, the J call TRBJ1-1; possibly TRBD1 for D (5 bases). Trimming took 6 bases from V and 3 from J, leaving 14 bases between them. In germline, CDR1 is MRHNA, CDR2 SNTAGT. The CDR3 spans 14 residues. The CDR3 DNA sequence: TGTGCCAGCAGGCCACAAAAGGGGTACACTGAAGCTTTCTTT. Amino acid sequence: CASRPQKGYTEAFF.

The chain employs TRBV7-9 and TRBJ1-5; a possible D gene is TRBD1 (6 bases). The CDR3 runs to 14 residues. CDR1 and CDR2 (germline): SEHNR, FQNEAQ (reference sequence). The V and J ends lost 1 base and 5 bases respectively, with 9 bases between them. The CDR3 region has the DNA TGTGCCAGCAGCTTAGAGCCAGGGGATCAGCCCCAGCATTTT. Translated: CASSLEPGDQPQHF.

This chain's CDR3 is CASSKGPRCHYGYTF. The CDR3 coding sequence is TGTGCCAGCAGCAAGGGCCCCAGGTGTCACTATGGCTACACCTTC. V and J are TRBV21-1 and TRBJ1-2; the tabulated D call, TRBD1, remains unverified against the DNA. TRBV21-1 is listed as a pseudogene. The CDR3 contains 15 residues.

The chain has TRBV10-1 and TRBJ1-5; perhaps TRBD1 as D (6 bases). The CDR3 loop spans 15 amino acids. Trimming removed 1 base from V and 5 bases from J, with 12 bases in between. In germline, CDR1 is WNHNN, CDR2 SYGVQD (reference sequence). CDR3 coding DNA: TGCGCCAGCAGTGAGTTGGGGGCTATTTATCAGCCCCAGCATTTT. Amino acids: CASSELGAIYQPQHF.

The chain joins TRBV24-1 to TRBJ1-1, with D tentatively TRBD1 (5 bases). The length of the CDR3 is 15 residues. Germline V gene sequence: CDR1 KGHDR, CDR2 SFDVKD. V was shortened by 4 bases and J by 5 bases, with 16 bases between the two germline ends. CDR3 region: CATSDRRGGSTEAFF. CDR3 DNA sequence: TGTGCCACCAGTGACCGGCGGGGGGGGAGTACTGAAGCTTTCTTT.

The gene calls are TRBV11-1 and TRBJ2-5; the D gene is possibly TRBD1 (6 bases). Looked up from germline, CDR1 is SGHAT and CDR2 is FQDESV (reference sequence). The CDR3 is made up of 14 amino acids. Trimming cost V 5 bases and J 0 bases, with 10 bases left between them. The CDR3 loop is CASSTDRNQETQYF. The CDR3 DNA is TGTGCCAGCAGCACAGACAGGAACCAAGAGACCCAGTACTTC.

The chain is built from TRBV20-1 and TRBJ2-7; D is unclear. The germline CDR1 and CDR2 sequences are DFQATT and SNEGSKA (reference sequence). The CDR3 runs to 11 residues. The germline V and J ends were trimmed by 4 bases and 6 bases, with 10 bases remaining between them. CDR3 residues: CSAKLPFEQYF. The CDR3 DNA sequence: TGCAGTGCTAAGCTACCGTTCGAGCAGTACTTC.

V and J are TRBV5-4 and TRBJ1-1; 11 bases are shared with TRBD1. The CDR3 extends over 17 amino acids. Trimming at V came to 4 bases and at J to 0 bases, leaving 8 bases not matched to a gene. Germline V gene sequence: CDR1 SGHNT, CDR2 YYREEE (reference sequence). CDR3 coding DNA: TGTGCCAGCAGCAGGGACAGGGGGGGGCTTATGAACACTGAAGCTTTCTTT. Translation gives CASSRDRGGLMNTEAFF.

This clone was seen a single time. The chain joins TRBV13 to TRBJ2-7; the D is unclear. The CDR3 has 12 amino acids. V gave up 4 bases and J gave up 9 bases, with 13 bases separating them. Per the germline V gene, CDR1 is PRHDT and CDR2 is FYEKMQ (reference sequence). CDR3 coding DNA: TGTGCCAGCAGCTCCGTCGGGTATGGGCAGTACTTC. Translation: CASSSVGYGQYF. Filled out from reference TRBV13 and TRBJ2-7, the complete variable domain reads AAGVIQSPRHLIKEKRETATLKCYPIPRHDTVYWYQQGPGQDPQFLISFYEKMQSDKGSIPDRFSAQQFSDYHSELNMSSLELGDSALYFCASSSVGYGQYFGPGTRLTVT.

For the CDR3, the DNA is TGTGCCAGCAGTCGCTCCGATACAGGGTCTGGAAACACCATATATTTT. Its translation: CASSRSDTGSGNTIYF. V is TRBV7-7 and J is TRBJ1-3; weak D call: TRBD1 (6 bases). Germline CDR1 SSHAT, CDR2 FNYEAQ (reference sequence). Trimming pared 6 bases from V and 1 base from J, leaving 16 bases between. The CDR3 is made up of 16 amino acids.

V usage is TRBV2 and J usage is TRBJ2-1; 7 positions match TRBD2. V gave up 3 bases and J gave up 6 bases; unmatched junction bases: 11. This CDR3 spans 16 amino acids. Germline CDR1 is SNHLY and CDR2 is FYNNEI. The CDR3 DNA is TGTGCCAGCAGTGACGCCCTCGGGGGGAGTCTCAATGAGCAGTTCTTC. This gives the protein CASSDALGGSLNEQFF. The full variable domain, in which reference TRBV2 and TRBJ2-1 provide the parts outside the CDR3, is EPEVTQTPSHQVTQMGQEVILRCVPISNHLYFYWYRQILGQKVEFLVSFYNNEISEKSEIFDDQFSVERPDGSNFTLKIRSTKLEDSAMYFCASSDALGGSLNEQFFGPGTRLTVL.

CDR3 coding DNA: TGTGCCAGCTCACCGAGCGTGGCCTACAATGAGCAGTTCTTC. This gives the protein CASSPSVAYNEQFF. This chain joins TRBV4-2 and TRBJ2-1; no clear D. V lost 8 bases to trimming and J lost 2 bases, with 13 bases between them. The CDR3 totals 14 residues. In germline, CDR1 is LGHNA, CDR2 YNFKEQ.